The entry below gives a single T cell receptor beta chain sequence along with its context. The antigen is undetermined. The V and J ends lost 8 bases and 11 bases respectively, with 21 bases between them. The length of the CDR3 is 14 residues. CDR1 and CDR2 from the germline V gene are MNHNS and SASEGT. The entry originates in a study of OX40 agonist ivuxolimab in advanced cancers. For the study at large: Partial responses occurred in three patients (one hepatocellular carcinoma, two cutaneous melanoma).

TCRdb's table, derived via immunoSEQ multiplex PCR, lists solely in-frame clones and lacks some. The profile shows about 83,000 clones, more than 75% of them singletons. Sampling times: baseline, cycle 4 day 1, cycle 7 day 1. Notes on the study in general: Within 6 weeks, CD4+ and CD8+ blood T cells expanded clonally at 0.1 to 3.0 mg/kg.

Material: CD4+ or CD8+ T cells sorted from blood, obtained in a trial of the OX40 agonist ivuxolimab. This TCR derives from an adult with an advanced solid tumor such as melanoma, head and neck, liver or kidney cancer. The rearrangement uses TRBV6-1 and TRBJ1-4; the D gene is possibly TRBD1 (6 bases). The CDR3 DNA sequence: TGTGCCAGCGGTCCTGAGGGACACTTAGTTAAACTGTTTTTT. The encoded protein is CASGPEGHLVKLFF.